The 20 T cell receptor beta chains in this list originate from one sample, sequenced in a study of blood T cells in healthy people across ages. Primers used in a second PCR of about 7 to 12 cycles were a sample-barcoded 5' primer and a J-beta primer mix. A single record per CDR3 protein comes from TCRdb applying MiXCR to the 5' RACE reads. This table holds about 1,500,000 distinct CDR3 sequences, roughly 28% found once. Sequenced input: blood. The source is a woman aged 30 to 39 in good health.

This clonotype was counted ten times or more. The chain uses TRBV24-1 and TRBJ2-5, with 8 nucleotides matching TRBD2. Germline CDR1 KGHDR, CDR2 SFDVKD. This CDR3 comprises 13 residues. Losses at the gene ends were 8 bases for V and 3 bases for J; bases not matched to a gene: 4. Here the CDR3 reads CATKGAGEETQYF. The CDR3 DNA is TGTGCCACCAAGGGAGCGGGGGAAGAGACCCAGTACTTC.

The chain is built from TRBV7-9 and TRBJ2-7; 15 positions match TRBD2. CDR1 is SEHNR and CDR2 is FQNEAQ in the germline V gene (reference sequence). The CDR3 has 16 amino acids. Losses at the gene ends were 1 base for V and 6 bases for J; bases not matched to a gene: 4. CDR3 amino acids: CASSLGTSGRVGEQYF. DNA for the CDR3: TGTGCCAGCAGCTTAGGGACTAGCGGGAGGGTGGGCGAGCAGTACTTC. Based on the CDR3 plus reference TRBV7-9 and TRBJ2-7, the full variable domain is DTGVSQNPRHKITKRGQNVTFRCDPISEHNRLYWYRQTLGQGPEFLTYFQNEAQLEKSRLLSDRFSAERPKGSFSTLEIQRTEQGDSAMYLCASSLGTSGRVGEQYFGPGTRLTVT.

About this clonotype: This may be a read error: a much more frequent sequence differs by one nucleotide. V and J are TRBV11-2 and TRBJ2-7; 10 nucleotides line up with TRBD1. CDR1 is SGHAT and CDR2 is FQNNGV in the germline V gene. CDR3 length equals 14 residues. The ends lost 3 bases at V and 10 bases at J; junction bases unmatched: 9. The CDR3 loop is CASSLDRGSEAQYF. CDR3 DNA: TGTGCCAGCAGCTTGGACAGGGGGTCAGAGGCCCAGTACTTC.

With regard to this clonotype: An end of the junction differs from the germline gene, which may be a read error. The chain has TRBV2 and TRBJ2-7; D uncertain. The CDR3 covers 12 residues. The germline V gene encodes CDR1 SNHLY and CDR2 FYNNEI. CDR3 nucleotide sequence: TGTGCCGGCAGTGAAAGGCCATACGAGCAGTACTTC. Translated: CAGSERPYEQYF.

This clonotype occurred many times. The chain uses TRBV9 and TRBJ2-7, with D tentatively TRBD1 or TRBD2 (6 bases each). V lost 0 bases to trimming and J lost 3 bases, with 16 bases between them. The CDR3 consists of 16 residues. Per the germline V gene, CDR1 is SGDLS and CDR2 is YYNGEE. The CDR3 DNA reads TGTGCCAGCAGCGTAGGGGGGCGGGGTACGAACTACGAGCAGTACTTC. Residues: CASSVGGRGTNYEQYF.

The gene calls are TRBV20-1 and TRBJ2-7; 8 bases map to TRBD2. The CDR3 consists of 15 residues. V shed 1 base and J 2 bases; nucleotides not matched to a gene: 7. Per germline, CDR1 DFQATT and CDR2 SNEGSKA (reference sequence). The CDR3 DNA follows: TGCAGTGCTAGAGCCCGCGCGGGGGGAACCTACGAGCAGTACTTC. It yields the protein CSARARAGGTYEQYF.

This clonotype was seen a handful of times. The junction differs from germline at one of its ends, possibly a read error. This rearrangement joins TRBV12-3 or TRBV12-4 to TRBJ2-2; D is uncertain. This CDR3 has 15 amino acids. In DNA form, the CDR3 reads TGTGCCGGCAGTTTAAGTGGGCGGAACACCGGGGAGCTGTTTTTT. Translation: CAGSLSGRNTGELFF.

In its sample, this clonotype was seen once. The CDR3 protein is CASSSQSSKRPSTF. For the CDR3, the DNA is TGTGCCAGCAGCAGTCAGTCGTCCAAGAGACCCAGTACTTTC. The V gene is TRBV21-1, the J gene TRBJ2-5. TRBV21-1 is a pseudogene segment. This CDR3 contains 14 residues.

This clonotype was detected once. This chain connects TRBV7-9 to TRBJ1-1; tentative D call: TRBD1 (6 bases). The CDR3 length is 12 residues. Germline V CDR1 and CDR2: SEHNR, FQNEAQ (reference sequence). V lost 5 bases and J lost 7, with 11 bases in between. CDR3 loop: CASSLRGFEAFF. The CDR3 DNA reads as TGTGCCAGCAGCCTCAGGGGATTTGAAGCTTTCTTT.

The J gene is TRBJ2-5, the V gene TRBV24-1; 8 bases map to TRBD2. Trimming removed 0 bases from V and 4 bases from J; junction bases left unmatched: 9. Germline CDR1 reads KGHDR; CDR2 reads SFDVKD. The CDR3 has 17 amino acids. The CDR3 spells CATSDLQTGGARETQYF. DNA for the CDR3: TGTGCCACCAGTGATTTGCAGACGGGAGGGGCAAGAGAGACCCAGTACTTC.

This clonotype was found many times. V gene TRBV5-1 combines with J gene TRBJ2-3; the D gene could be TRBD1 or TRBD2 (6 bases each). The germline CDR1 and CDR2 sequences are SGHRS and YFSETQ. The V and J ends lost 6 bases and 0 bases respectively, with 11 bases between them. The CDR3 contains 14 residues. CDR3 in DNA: TGCGCCAGCAACAGGGCGGGGAGCACAGATACGCAGTATTTT. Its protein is CASNRAGSTDTQYF. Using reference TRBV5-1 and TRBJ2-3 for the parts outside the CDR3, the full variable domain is KAGVTQTPRYLIKTRGQQVTLSCSPISGHRSVSWYQQTPGQGLQFLFEYFSETQRNKGNFPGRFSGRQFSNSRSEMNVSTLELGDSALYLCASNRAGSTDTQYFGPGTRLTVL.

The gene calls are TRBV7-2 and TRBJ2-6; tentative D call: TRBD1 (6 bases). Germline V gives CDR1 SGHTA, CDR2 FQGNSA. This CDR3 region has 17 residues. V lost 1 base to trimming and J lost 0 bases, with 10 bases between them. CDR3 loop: CASSLEGHYSGANVLTF. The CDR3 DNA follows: TGTGCCAGCAGCTTAGAGGGACACTACTCTGGGGCCAACGTCCTGACTTTC.

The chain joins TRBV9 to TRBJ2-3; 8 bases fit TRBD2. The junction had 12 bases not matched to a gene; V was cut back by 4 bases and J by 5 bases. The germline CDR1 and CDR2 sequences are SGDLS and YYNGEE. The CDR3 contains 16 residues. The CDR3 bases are TGTGCCAGCAGCTTACCTCTGGACGGGGGGGGAGATACGCAGTATTTT. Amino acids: CASSLPLDGGGDTQYF.

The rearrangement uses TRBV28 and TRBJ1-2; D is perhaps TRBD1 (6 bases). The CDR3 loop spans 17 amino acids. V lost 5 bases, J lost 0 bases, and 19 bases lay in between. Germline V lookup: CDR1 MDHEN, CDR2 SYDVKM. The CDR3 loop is CASSQIAPEGANYGYTF. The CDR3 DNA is TGTGCCAGCAGTCAAATAGCCCCAGAGGGGGCTAACTATGGCTACACCTTC.

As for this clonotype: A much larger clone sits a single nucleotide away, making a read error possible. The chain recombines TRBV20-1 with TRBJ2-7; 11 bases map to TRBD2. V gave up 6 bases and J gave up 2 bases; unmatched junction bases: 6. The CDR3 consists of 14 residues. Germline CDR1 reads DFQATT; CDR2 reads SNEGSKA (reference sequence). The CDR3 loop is CSAGGTSGPYEQYF. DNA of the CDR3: TGCAGTGCGGGCGGGACTAGCGGACCCTACGAGCAGTACTTC.

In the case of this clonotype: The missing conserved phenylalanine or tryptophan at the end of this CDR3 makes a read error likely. The CDR3 is CASSPLLGEADTQYS. As DNA, the CDR3 is TGTGCCAGCAGTCCCCTACTGGGAGAAGCAGATACGCAGTATTCT. The V gene is TRBV12-3 or TRBV12-4, the J gene TRBJ2-3; possible D gene TRBD2, 5 bases. V lost 5 bases and J lost 4, with 16 bases in between. The CDR3 runs to 15 residues.

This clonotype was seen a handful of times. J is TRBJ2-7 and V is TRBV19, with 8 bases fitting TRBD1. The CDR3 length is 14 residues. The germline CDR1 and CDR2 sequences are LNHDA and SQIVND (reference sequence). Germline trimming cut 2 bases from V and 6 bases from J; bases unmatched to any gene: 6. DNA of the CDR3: TGTGCCAGTAGTATAACAGGGGGTCAGAGCGAGCAGTACTTC. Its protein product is CASSITGGQSEQYF.

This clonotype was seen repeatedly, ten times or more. The DNA of the CDR3 is TGCAGCGTTGGAGGGGGGGGCGCATACGAGCAGTACTTC. It is translated as CSVGGGGAYEQYF. This chain joins TRBV29-1 and TRBJ2-7, with D perhaps matching TRBD2 (7 bases). This CDR3 has 13 residues. From germline, CDR1 is SQVTM and CDR2 ANQGSEA. Trimming left V 4 bases short and J 4 bases short, with 14 bases between.

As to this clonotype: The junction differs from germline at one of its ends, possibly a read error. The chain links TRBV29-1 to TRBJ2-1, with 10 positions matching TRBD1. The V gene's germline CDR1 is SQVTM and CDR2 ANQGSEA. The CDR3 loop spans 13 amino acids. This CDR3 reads CSVDGTGEETQFF. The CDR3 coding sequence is TGCAGCGTTGATGGGACAGGGGAAGAGACCCAGTTCTTT.

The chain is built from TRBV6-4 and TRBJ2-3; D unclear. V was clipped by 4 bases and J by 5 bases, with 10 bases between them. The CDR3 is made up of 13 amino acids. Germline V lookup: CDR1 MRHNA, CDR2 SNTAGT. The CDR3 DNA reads TGTGCCAGCAGTGGTTCAGAACGAGATACGCAGTATTTT. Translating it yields CASSGSERDTQYF.